This T cell receptor (beta chain) derives from a study of T cell repertoires in cytomegalovirus infection. Background on the study: Public TCR beta signatures provided an indication of both CMV infection and a matching HLA type.

TCRdb recomputed calls from the reads with MiXCR, one row per CDR3 protein. This sample has about 920,000 distinct CDR3 sequences, with around 30% found just once. The germline V gene encodes CDR1 SGHTA and CDR2 FQGTGA. This CDR3 has 14 residues. Trimming stripped 5 bases from V and 1 base from J, with 8 bases between. Points from the study as a whole: Cumulative frequency of public TCR beta families picked out carriers of CMV plus the relevant HLA. CMV-specific TCR beta clonotypes restricted by HLA-C were the ones dominating the ex vivo response.

In this sample, this clonotype turned up many times. No antigen is known for it. The TCR sequence derives from a human donor in good health (CMV status not recorded). Some clones in this sample may be carry-over from other donors' samples. The gene calls are TRBV7-3 and TRBJ2-2; no reliable D call. The source was cultured CD8+ T cells from PBMCs, collected from culture after CMV antigen stimulation. The CDR3 loop reads CASSPFMNTGELFF. In nucleotides, the CDR3 is TGTGCCAGCAGCCCTTTCATGAACACCGGGGAGCTGTTTTTT.